Each of the 12 T cell receptor beta chains below was sequenced from the same sample in a study of shared clonotypes between healthy human individuals. Selected positively for CCR7 and CD45RO-negative, naive CD8 cells excluded terminally differentiated effector memory CD45RA+ cells. The data were produced by immunoSEQ multiplex PCR, yet TCRdb's version contains in-frame clones alone and is incomplete. The table shows approximately 740,000 clones, with roughly 92% occurring only once. Sequencing used naive CD8+ T cells sorted from blood. The receptors here all came from a man aged 25-40 years in good health.

The chain carries TRBV18 and TRBJ2-3, with D perhaps given as TRBD1 or TRBD2 (5 bases each). CDR1 is KGHSH and CDR2 is LQKENI in the germline V gene. The germline V and J ends were trimmed by 0 bases and 2 bases, with 12 bases remaining between them. The CDR3 sequence is 16 residues long. The CDR3 DNA reads TGTGCCAGCTCACCACCGCTGGGGACCTACACAGATACGCAGTATTTT. Residues: CASSPPLGTYTDTQYF.

This clone was counted only a few times. Other DNA sequences in this sample translate to the same CDR3. The V gene is TRBV9, the J gene TRBJ2-2, with D possibly being TRBD1 (6 bases). The CDR3 loop spans 15 amino acids. Trimming stripped 1 base from V and 0 bases from J, with 7 bases between. Germline assignment: CDR1 SGDLS and CDR2 YYNGEE. The CDR3 spells CASSVRTANTGELFF. CDR3 bases: TGTGCCAGCAGCGTACGGACAGCGAACACCGGGGAGCTGTTTTTT.

The V gene is TRBV28, the J gene TRBJ1-2, with 9 bases that match TRBD1. Germline V gene sequence: CDR1 MDHEN, CDR2 SYDVKM. J was trimmed by 8 bases and V by 6 bases; bases with no gene match: 7. The CDR3 has 13 residues. The chain's CDR3 is CASRWGQGGGYTF. Here the CDR3 DNA reads TGTGCCAGCAGATGGGGACAGGGAGGAGGCTACACCTTC.

The V gene is TRBV4-3, the J gene TRBJ2-1; 9 nucleotides align to TRBD1. Losses at the gene ends were 4 bases for V and 3 bases for J; bases not matched to a gene: 10. The CDR3 extends over 17 amino acids. Germline V lookup: CDR1 LGHNA, CDR2 YSLEER. The CDR3 loop reads CASSPAGGQGFYNEQFF. CDR3 nucleotide sequence: TGCGCCAGCAGCCCCGCTGGTGGACAGGGGTTCTACAATGAGCAGTTCTTC.

V usage is TRBV11-3 and J usage is TRBJ2-1; no firm D call. Germline CDR1 reads SGHNT; CDR2 reads YENEEA. This CDR3 comprises 14 residues. Trimming shortened V by 5 bases and J by 7 bases, and 15 bases separated the two germline ends. The CDR3 DNA reads TGTGCCAGCAGCCCGCACTCGGAAGGGAATGAGCAGTTCTTC. It translates to CASSPHSEGNEQFF.

The genes are TRBV28 and TRBJ1-1; TRBD1 is a possible D gene (6 bases). V gave up 4 bases and J gave up 0 bases, with 12 bases separating them. CDR3 length equals 15 residues. Germline V CDR1 and CDR2: MDHEN, SYDVKM. CDR3 amino acids: CASSSPGGLNTEAFF. CDR3 in DNA: TGTGCCAGCAGTTCCCCGGGGGGGCTGAACACTGAAGCTTTCTTT.

The chain couples TRBV27 to TRBJ2-1, with D possibly matching TRBD2 (6 bases). Germline assignment: CDR1 MNHEY and CDR2 SMNVEV (reference sequence). V was cut by 3 bases and J by 8 bases, with 14 bases left in between. This CDR3 has 14 residues. This CDR3 is CASSFPGVVDEQFF. The CDR3 DNA is TGTGCCAGCAGTTTTCCGGGAGTGGTGGATGAGCAGTTCTTC.

This sequence joins TRBV7-3 and TRBJ1-1; D is unclear. Germline CDR1 SGHTA, CDR2 FQGTGA. With 1 base removed from V and 7 bases from J, the gap between germline ends came to 10 bases. The CDR3 contains 13 residues. The CDR3 DNA sequence: TGTGCCAGCAGCTTAATGTTTGGGCGTGAAGCTTTCTTT. It is translated as CASSLMFGREAFF.

The chain is built from TRBV7-6 and TRBJ2-2; D might be TRBD1 (5 bases). This CDR3 is built from 15 residues. Germline V lookup: CDR1 SGHVS, CDR2 FNYEAQ. V lost 5 bases to trimming and J lost 7 bases, with 17 bases between them. CDR3 in DNA: TGTGCCAGCAGCATTGGGCAGGGTCTTGTCGGGGAGCTGTTTTTT. The encoded protein is CASSIGQGLVGELFF.

The chain joins TRBV27 to TRBJ2-1; D unresolved. This CDR3 spans 16 amino acids. The V gene lost 4 bases and the J gene lost 0 bases, with 13 bases spanning the gap. Germline values: CDR1 MNHEY, CDR2 SMNVEV (reference sequence). CDR3 sequence (DNA): TGTGCCAGCAGTTCCCGACTGGGCAGCTCCTACAATGAGCAGTTCTTC. Translating gives CASSSRLGSSYNEQFF.

The chain carries TRBV7-8 and TRBJ2-1; 7 bases map to TRBD1. This CDR3 has 15 residues. Germline CDR1 and CDR2: SGHVS and FQNEAQ. J lost 5 bases, V lost 3 bases, and 7 bases had no gene match. As DNA, the CDR3 is TGTGCCAGCAGCTTTACCGGGACAGCGAACAATGAGCAGTTCTTC. Protein product: CASSFTGTANNEQFF. The whole variable domain, remainder taken from reference TRBV7-8 and TRBJ2-1, is GAGVSQSPRYKVAKRGQDVALRCDPISGHVSLFWYQQALGQGPEFLTYFQNEAQLDKSGLPSDRFFAERPEGSVSTLKIQRTQQEDSAVYLCASSFTGTANNEQFFGPGTRLTVL.

Notes on this clone: The sample contains more than one DNA sequence encoding this CDR3. The V gene is TRBV5-4, the J gene TRBJ2-7; D may be TRBD2 (5 bases). Between the trimmed V and J ends, which lost 3 bases and 6 bases, there was a span of 10 bases. The CDR3 loop spans 12 amino acids. Germline values: CDR1 SGHNT, CDR2 YYREEE (reference sequence). The CDR3, as DNA: TGTGCCAGCAGCTCTGGACTGGCCGAGCAGTACTTC. Amino acid sequence: CASSSGLAEQYF.